The 18 T cell receptor beta chains reported below all come from one sample, sequenced in a study of technical replicates of blood from a handful of donors (dated by TCRdb to the late 2010s). Library preparation employed the immunoSEQ multiplex PCR assay. Here the immuneACCESS table is served through TCRdb, limited to in-frame sequences with V and J called. Missing clones are a known gap in these copies; in checked studies unresolved V genes cover under half, and the rest lacks a known reason. This sample has tens of thousands of clones in its table, and 93% of those were observed once. The ten biggest clones cover 0.25% of the sample. What was sequenced was T cells isolated from PBMCs. These receptors all stem from a human donor in good health.

CDR3 amino acids: CASSPRGNYGYTF. The DNA of the CDR3 is TGTGCCAGCAGCCCTAGGGGGAACTATGGCTACACCTTC. V usage is TRBV5-4 and J usage is TRBJ1-2, with a tentative D call TRBD1 (6 bases). This CDR3 comprises 13 residues. Trimming left V 4 bases short and J 2 bases short, with 9 bases between. Per germline, CDR1 SGHNT and CDR2 YYREEE (reference sequence).

This chain uses TRBV10-3 with TRBJ2-1; D not certain. The V and J ends lost 2 bases and 4 bases respectively, with 12 bases between them. This CDR3 comprises 15 residues. CDR1 and CDR2 from the germline V gene are ENHRY and SYGVKD. This CDR3 reads CAISEHYREYNEQFF. CDR3 nucleotide sequence: TGTGCCATCAGTGAGCACTACCGAGAATACAATGAGCAGTTCTTC.

The CDR3 region is CAISGGRYEQYF. Here the CDR3 DNA reads TGTGCCATTAGCGGGGGGCGCTACGAGCAGTACTTC. The chain couples TRBV28 to TRBJ2-7; 10 bases are a match to TRBD2. The J segment lost 3 bases and the V segment lost 10 bases, leaving 3 bases of the junction unmatched. CDR3 length: 12 amino acids. From germline, CDR1 is MDHEN and CDR2 SYDVKM.

There are a few counts of this clone. V gene TRBV7-3 combines with J gene TRBJ2-7, with D perhaps matching TRBD2 (7 bases). Trimming took off 5 bases at V and 5 bases at J, with 13 bases between the two ends. Germline CDR1 SGHTA, CDR2 FQGTGA. This CDR3 is 13 amino acids long. The CDR3 nucleotides read TGTGCCAGCAGCACCAGGGAGGGGGACGAGCAGTACTTC. Translated: CASSTREGDEQYF.

This clone was seen just once. The genes are TRBV30 and TRBJ2-7, with 11 bases that match TRBD1. V was pared by 2 bases and J by 3 bases, with 3 bases of the junction left unmatched. There are 14 residues in the CDR3. Germline-derived CDR1 and CDR2 are GTSNPN and SVGIG (reference sequence). CDR3 in amino acids: CAWSIGTGGYEQYF. CDR3 DNA sequence: TGTGCCTGGAGTATCGGGACAGGGGGCTACGAGCAGTACTTC.

The gene calls are TRBV2 and TRBJ1-1, with unresolved D. This CDR3 comprises 12 residues. With 7 bases removed from V and 0 bases from J, the gap between germline ends came to 6 bases. Germline V gene lookup returns CDR1 SNHLY and CDR2 FYNNEI. The CDR3 is CASTEMNTEAFF. The CDR3 DNA is TGTGCCAGCACCGAGATGAACACTGAAGCTTTCTTT.

The chain is built from TRBV6-1 and TRBJ1-3; maybe TRBD1 (6 bases). From germline, CDR1 is MNHNS and CDR2 SASEGT. Trimming took off 3 bases at V and 7 bases at J, with 16 bases between the two ends. This CDR3 is built from 15 residues. The chain's CDR3 is CASSEKGVIGNTIYF. CDR3 DNA sequence: TGTGCCAGCAGTGAGAAGGGGGTAATCGGTAACACCATATATTTT.

The V gene is TRBV29-1, the J gene TRBJ1-2; possibly TRBD1 for D (6 bases). CDR3 length: 15 residues. Trimming shortened V by 6 bases and J by 5 bases, and 22 bases separated the two germline ends. Germline CDR1 is SQVTM and CDR2 is ANQGSEA. The CDR3 is CSVPGQFEGLYGYTF. CDR3 nucleotide sequence: TGCAGCGTCCCCGGACAGTTCGAGGGTTTGTATGGCTACACCTTC.

This clone was observed a few times. The sample contains more than one DNA sequence encoding this CDR3. The CDR3 is CAWSPRGEAFF. For the CDR3, the DNA is TGTGCCTGGAGCCCTAGGGGGGAAGCTTTCTTT. This rearrangement joins TRBV30 to TRBJ1-1, with TRBD1 as a possible D gene (6 bases). Trimming removed 3 bases from V and 8 bases from J, with 10 bases in between. Germline CDR1 is GTSNPN and CDR2 is SVGIG (reference sequence). The CDR3 is 11 amino acids.

The chain is built from TRBV4-1 and TRBJ1-2, with unresolved D. V lost 1 base to trimming and J lost 4 bases, with 25 bases between them. Germline-derived CDR1 and CDR2 are MGHRA and YSYEKL. The CDR3 runs to 19 residues. The CDR3 sequence is CASSQVIIRTRRDTYGYTF. The CDR3 DNA is TGCGCCAGCAGCCAAGTTATCATTCGGACCCGGAGGGATACCTATGGCTACACCTTC.

The V and J genes are TRBV4-1 and TRBJ2-3; tentatively, D is TRBD2 (6 bases). With 1 base removed from V and 1 base from J, the gap between germline ends came to 12 bases. CDR1 and CDR2 (germline): MGHRA, YSYEKL. CDR3 length: 16 amino acids. CDR3 amino acids: CASSQGASDRTDTQYF. CDR3 nucleotides: TGCGCCAGCAGCCAAGGGGCTAGCGATCGCACAGATACGCAGTATTTT.

This clone was recorded once. This chain links TRBV19 with TRBJ2-2; TRBD2 matches at 7 bases. Germline-derived CDR1 and CDR2 are LNHDA and SQIVND (reference sequence). V was pared by 7 bases and J by 0 bases, with 5 bases of the junction left unmatched. The CDR3 is made up of 15 amino acids. The CDR3 sequence: CASTPAGTNTGELFF. The CDR3, as DNA: TGTGCCAGTACCCCAGCGGGGACGAACACCGGGGAGCTGTTTTTT.

J is TRBJ2-2 and V is TRBV2, with D perhaps TRBD1 (6 bases). The CDR3 loop spans 13 amino acids. Germline CDR1 SNHLY, CDR2 FYNNEI. The V end lost 0 bases, the J end lost 15 bases, and 14 bases lay between the germline ends. DNA for the CDR3: TGTGCCAGCAGTGAAGCGCAGTGGCAGGGGATGTTTTTT. Protein: CASSEAQWQGMFF.

This clone is a singleton in its sample. This chain uses TRBV11-3 with TRBJ1-1; possibly TRBD1 for D (6 bases). CDR3 length equals 12 residues. Between the trimmed V and J ends, which lost 6 bases and 8 bases, there was a span of 13 bases. Germline values: CDR1 SGHNT, CDR2 YENEEA. CDR3 loop: CASRNRDKEAFF. CDR3 coding DNA: TGTGCCAGCAGGAACCGGGACAAAGAAGCTTTCTTT.

The V call is TRBV19, the J call TRBJ1-5, with 7 bases identical to TRBD1. The V gene's germline CDR1 is LNHDA and CDR2 SQIVND (reference sequence). This CDR3 is built from 17 residues. V dropped 5 bases and J dropped 1; count of bases not matched to a gene: 11. In nucleotides, the CDR3 is TGTGCCAGTAGTTCCCGCGGAGGGGGCGTGAGCAATCAGCCCCAGCATTTT. Protein product: CASSSRGGGVSNQPQHF.

The chain combines TRBV5-1 with TRBJ1-2; possible D gene TRBD1, 5 bases. Trimming took 0 bases from V and 1 from J, leaving 16 bases between them. The V gene's germline CDR1 is SGHRS and CDR2 YFSETQ. CDR3 length equals 17 residues. Written as DNA, the CDR3 is TGCGCCAGCAGCTTGGACCACACCTGGGGGGTTAACTATGGCTACACCTTC. Its protein product is CASSLDHTWGVNYGYTF.

V usage is TRBV2 and J usage is TRBJ2-5, with D hard to call. The CDR3 contains 11 residues. CDR1 and CDR2 (germline): SNHLY, FYNNEI. V lost 4 bases and J lost 5, with 5 bases in between. CDR3 sequence reads: CASSVIETQYF. CDR3 nucleotides: TGTGCCAGCAGTGTAATTGAGACCCAGTACTTC.

The chain carries TRBV6-5 and TRBJ2-1; 10 bases align to TRBD1. Germline V lookup: CDR1 MNHEY, CDR2 SVGAGI. V was pared by 6 bases and J by 4 bases, with 6 bases of the junction left unmatched. This CDR3 has 15 residues. In DNA, the CDR3 is TGTGCCAGCAGCCAGGGACAGGGGCTATACAATGAGCAGTTCTTC. This gives the protein CASSQGQGLYNEQFF.